The TCR beta chain under discussion was sequenced for a study of T-cell reconstitution after alpha-beta-depleted transplantation in children. Unmatched junction bases numbered 5, after V lost 5 bases and J lost 5 bases. This CDR3 contains 14 residues. Germline-derived CDR1 and CDR2 are SGHRS and YFSETQ. Unique molecular identifiers were used in preparing the TCRbeta library. TCRdb recomputed calls from the PCR reads with MiXCR, one row per CDR3 protein. The sample carries 250,000 to 300,000 distinct CDR3 sequences, 6% to 10% recorded once. This clonotype was recorded many times. The antigen remains undetermined. General study points: Reportedly, roughly two months post-transplant, alpha-beta T cells arose from several hundred expanded graft clones. High day-60 TCRbeta diversity in some patients came from surviving recipient T cells and thymic progenitors. Fresh T-cell production supplied most of the T-cell counts and diversity seen one year after transplant.

The receptor's source is a female patient between 2 and 15 years old who had a stem cell transplant for Fanconi anemia, so the T cells may come from the graft donor. The sample here was peripheral blood, taken 360 days after TCRalphabeta/CD19-depleted stem cell transplant. This chain connects TRBV5-1 to TRBJ2-1, with TRBD1 matching 9 bases. CDR3 region: CASSQGQGHNEQFF. DNA of the CDR3: TGCGCCAGCAGTCAGGGACAGGGTCACAATGAGCAGTTCTTC. Variable domain in full (rest from reference TRBV5-1 and TRBJ2-1): KAGVTQTPRYLIKTRGQQVTLSCSPISGHRSVSWYQQTPGQGLQFLFEYFSETQRNKGNFPGRFSGRQFSNSRSEMNVSTLELGDSALYLCASSQGQGHNEQFFGPGTRLTVL.